The clone carrying this TCR beta chain was seen repeatedly, ten times or more. Its antigen is as yet unknown. This entry comes from a study of naive and memory T cell subsets. Findings and limits, study-wide: The RNA method is potentially sensitive to activation and differentiation changes.

V dropped 0 bases and J dropped 2; count of bases not matched to a gene: 7. Germline CDR1 and CDR2: SGHDT and YYEEEE. The CDR3 totals 16 residues. RNA was extracted from approximately 2.6 ml of whole blood of healthy adults. Blood and skin TCR RNA was reverse transcribed with alpha and beta constant primers. Four PCR rounds used nested alpha and beta constant region primers plus the SP2 primer. TCRdb ran MiXCR on the 5' RACE reads and lists one entry per CDR3 protein. This table holds some 22,000 distinct CDR3 sequences, 4% to 4.5% found once. This TCR was sampled from a male donor in good health. The chain couples TRBV5-6 to TRBJ2-5, with 7 bases lining up with TRBD2. The chain's CDR3 is CASSLARGSKQETQYF. CDR3 DNA: TGTGCCAGCAGCTTGGCCCGCGGGAGTAAACAAGAGACCCAGTACTTC.